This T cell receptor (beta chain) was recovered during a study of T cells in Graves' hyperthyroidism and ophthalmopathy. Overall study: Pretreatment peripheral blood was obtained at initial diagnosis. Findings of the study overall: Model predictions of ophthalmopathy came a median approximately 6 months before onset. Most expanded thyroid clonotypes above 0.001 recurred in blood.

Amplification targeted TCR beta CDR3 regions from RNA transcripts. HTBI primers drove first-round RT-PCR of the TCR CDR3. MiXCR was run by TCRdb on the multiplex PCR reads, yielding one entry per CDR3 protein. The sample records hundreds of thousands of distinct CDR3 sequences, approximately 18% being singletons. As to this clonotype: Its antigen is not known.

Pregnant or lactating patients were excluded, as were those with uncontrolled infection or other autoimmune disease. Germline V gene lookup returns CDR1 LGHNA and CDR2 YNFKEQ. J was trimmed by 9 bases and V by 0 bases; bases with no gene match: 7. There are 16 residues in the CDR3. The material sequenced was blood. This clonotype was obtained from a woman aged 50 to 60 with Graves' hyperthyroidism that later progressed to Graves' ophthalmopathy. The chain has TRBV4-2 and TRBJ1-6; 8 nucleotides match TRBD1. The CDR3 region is CASSQETGQGGSPLHF. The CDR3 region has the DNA TGTGCCAGCAGCCAAGAAACCGGACAGGGTGGTTCACCCCTCCACTTT.